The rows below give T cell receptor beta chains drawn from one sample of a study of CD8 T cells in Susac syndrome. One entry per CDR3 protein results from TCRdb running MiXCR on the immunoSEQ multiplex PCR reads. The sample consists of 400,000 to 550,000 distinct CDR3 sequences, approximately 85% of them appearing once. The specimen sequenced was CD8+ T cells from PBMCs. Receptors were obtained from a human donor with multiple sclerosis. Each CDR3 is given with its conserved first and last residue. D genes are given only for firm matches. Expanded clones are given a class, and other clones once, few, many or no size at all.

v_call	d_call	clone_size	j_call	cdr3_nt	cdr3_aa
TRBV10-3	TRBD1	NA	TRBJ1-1	TGTGCCATCAGTGAGTCACGTAGGGGGCAGGAGAAATCTGAAGCTTTCTTT	CAISESRRGQEKSEAFF
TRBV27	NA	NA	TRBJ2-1	TGTGCCAGCTCTAGGGCCAGCGGAGCCTACAATGAGCAGTTCTTC	CASSRASGAYNEQFF
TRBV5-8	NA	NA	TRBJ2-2	TGTGCCAGCAGCTTAGGATTTATTGGCACCGGGGAGCTGTTTTTT	CASSLGFIGTGELFF
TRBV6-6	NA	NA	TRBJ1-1	TGTGCCAGCACCGAGGGGGGGTACACTGAAGCTTTCTTT	CASTEGGYTEAFF
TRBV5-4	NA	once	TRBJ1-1	TGTGCCAGCAGCCCCAGCCCAGCCGCGACGACCACTGAAGCTTTCTTT	CASSPSPAATTTEAFF
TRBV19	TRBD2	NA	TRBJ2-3	TGTGCCAGTAGTTCGAGCGGGGGGGTCACAGATACGCAGTATTTT	CASSSSGGVTDTQYF
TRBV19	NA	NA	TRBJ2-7	TGTGCCAGTAGTATTTACGGGAGTACCGGGGAGCAGTACTTC	CASSIYGSTGEQYF
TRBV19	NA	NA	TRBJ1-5	TGTGCCAGTAGTATGGCCCCCACGGCGTATCATCAGCCCCAGCATTTT	CASSMAPTAYHQPQHF
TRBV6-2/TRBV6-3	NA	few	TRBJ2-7	TGTGCCAGCAGTTTTACAGGATCCTACGAGCAGTACTTC	CASSFTGSYEQYF
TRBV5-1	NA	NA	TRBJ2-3	TGCGCCAGCAGACGGGAATCGGTCACAGATACGCAGTATTTT	CASRRESVTDTQYF
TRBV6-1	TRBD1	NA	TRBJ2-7	TGTGCCAGCAGTCAAGCGGGACAGGGGGGCTCCTACGAGCAGTACTTC	CASSQAGQGGSYEQYF
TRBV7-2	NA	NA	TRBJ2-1	TGTGCCAGCAGCTTAGCGGACAGGTTGGTAGCGGACAATGAGCAGTTCTTC	CASSLADRLVADNEQFF
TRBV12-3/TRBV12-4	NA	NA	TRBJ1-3	TGTGCCAGCAGTCGCCAACGAGGAAACACCATATATTTT	CASSRQRGNTIYF
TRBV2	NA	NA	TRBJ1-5	TGTGCCAGCAGTGAAAACGGGGGGGACAGCAATCAGCCCCAGCATTTT	CASSENGGDSNQPQHF
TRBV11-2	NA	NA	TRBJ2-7	TGTGCCAGCAGCTTTGCCGGCAACTCCTACGAGCAGTACTTC	CASSFAGNSYEQYF
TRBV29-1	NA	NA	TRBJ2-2	TGCAGCGGGAGTGGCGTCGCGAACACCGGGGAGCTGTTTTTT	CSGSGVANTGELFF
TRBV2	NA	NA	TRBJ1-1	TGTGCCAGCAGTACTACACTCGGCGGGGCCACTGAAGCTTTCTTT	CASSTTLGGATEAFF
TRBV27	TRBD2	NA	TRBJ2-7	TGTGCCAGCAGTTTATCAGCGGGAGGATACTACGAGCAGTACTTC	CASSLSAGGYYEQYF
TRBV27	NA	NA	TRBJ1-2	TGTGCCAGCAGTTCTTGGACATCTAACTATGGCTACACCTTC	CASSSWTSNYGYTF
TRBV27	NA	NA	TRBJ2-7	TGTGCCAGCAGTTTGTCCCTATCCGGCGCGCAGTACTTC	CASSLSLSGAQYF
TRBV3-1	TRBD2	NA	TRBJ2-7	TGTGCCAGCAGCCAGGTAGCGGGGGCCGCCTACGAGCAGTACTTC	CASSQVAGAAYEQYF
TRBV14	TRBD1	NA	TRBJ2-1	TGTGCCAGCAGCCTTACAGGGGCCCCTACCGGGCGGTTCTTC	CASSLTGAPTGRFF
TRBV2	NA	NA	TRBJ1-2	TGTGCCAGCAGTGGAGCTGGCTACACCTTC	CASSGAGYTF
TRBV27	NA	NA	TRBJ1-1	TGTGCCAGCAGTTTTGACGCTTCCAACACTGAAGCTTTCTTT	CASSFDASNTEAFF
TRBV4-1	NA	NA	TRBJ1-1	TGCGCCAGCAGCCAAGATATAGGGTCGGACACTGAAGCTTTCTTT	CASSQDIGSDTEAFF
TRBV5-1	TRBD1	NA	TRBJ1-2	TGCGCCAGCAGTCCCGACATACGGACAGGGGCGCACACTAACTATGGCTACACCTTC	CASSPDIRTGAHTNYGYTF
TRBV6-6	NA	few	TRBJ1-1	TGTGCCAGCAGTTACGATCGCACTGAAGCTTTCTTT	CASSYDRTEAFF
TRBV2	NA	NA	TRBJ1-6	TGTGCCAGCAGTGGAAGGGGCACCATTACTAATTCACCCCTCCACTTT	CASSGRGTITNSPLHF
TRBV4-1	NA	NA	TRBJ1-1	TGCGCCAGCAGCCCATTACAGAACACTGAAGCTTTCTTT	CASSPLQNTEAFF
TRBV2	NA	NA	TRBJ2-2	TGTGCCAGCACTACCACGGGACTTGACACCGGGGAGCTGTTTTTT	CASTTTGLDTGELFF
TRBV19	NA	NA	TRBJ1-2	TGTGCCAGTACCCTTGTGAATACGGGCGGCTACACCTTC	CASTLVNTGGYTF
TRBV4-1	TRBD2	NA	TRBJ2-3	TGCGCCAGCAGCCAAGAGGCTAGCGGAAGAGGTGATACGCAGTATTTT	CASSQEASGRGDTQYF
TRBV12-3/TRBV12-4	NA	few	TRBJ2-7	TGTGCCAGCAGTTTTGGTCTTTACGAGCAGTACTTC	CASSFGLYEQYF
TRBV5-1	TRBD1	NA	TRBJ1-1	TGCGCCAGCAGCTTGTCAGCGTTCGGGGACAGGGAGGCTGAAGCTTTCTTT	CASSLSAFGDREAEAFF
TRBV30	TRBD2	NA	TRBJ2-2	TGTGCCTTGTCGGTTGTGGCGGGAGTGGCCGGGGAGCTGTTTTTT	CALSVVAGVAGELFF
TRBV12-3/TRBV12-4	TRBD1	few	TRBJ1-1	TGTGCCAGCAGTTTGCAGGGGGGGGCTGAAGCTTTCTTT	CASSLQGGAEAFF
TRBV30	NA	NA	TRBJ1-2	TGTGCCTGGAGTGTCCCAGGGAGTGGAGGCTACACCTTC	CAWSVPGSGGYTF
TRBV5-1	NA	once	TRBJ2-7	TGCGCCAGCAGCTCGGGACCAGAGGAGTACTTC	CASSSGPEEYF
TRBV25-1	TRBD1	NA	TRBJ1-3	TGTGCCAGCAAACAGGGGAGCTCTGGAAACACCATATATTTT	CASKQGSSGNTIYF
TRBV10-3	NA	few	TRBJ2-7	TGTGCCATCAGTGAGTCTGCAGACCCCTACGAGCAGTACTTC	CAISESADPYEQYF
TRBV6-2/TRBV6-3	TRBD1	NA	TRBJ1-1	TGTGCCAGCAGTCCAGGACAGGGAATTGAAGCTTTCTTT	CASSPGQGIEAFF
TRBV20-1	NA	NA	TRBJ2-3	TGCAGTGCCCTCACAGGTGCAGATACGCAGTATTTT	CSALTGADTQYF
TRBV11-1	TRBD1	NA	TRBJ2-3	TGTGCCAGCAGTTACGGGACAGGCGGCGCTGGGGATACGCAGTATTTT	CASSYGTGGAGDTQYF
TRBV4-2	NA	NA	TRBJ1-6	TGTGCCAGCAGCCAAGTAAAGAATTCACCCCTCCACTTT	CASSQVKNSPLHF
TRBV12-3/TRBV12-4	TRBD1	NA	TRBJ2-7	TGTGCCAGCAGTTCCGGACATGGACAGGGGGCCTACGAGCAGTACTTC	CASSSGHGQGAYEQYF
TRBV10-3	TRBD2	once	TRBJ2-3	TGTGCCATCAGTGAGCCGTCTAGCGGGGACACAGATACGCAGTATTTT	CAISEPSSGDTDTQYF
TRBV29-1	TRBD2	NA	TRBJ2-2	TGCAGCGTGGGGCGGGAGGGCGACACCGGGGAGCTGTTTTTT	CSVGREGDTGELFF
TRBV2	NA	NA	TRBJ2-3	TGTGCCAGTCCTAGCACAGATACGCAGTATTTT	CASPSTDTQYF
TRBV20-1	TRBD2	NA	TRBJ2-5	TGCAGTGCTAGAGCTCGACTTGGACTAGGGCGAGAGACCCAGTACTTC	CSARARLGLGRETQYF
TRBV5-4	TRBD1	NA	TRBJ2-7	TGTGCCAGCAGCGCAAGGACAGGGGGCTACGAGCAGTACTTC	CASSARTGGYEQYF
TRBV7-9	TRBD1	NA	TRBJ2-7	TGTGCCAGCAGCCCCAAGGACAGGCCGTACGAGCAGTACTTC	CASSPKDRPYEQYF